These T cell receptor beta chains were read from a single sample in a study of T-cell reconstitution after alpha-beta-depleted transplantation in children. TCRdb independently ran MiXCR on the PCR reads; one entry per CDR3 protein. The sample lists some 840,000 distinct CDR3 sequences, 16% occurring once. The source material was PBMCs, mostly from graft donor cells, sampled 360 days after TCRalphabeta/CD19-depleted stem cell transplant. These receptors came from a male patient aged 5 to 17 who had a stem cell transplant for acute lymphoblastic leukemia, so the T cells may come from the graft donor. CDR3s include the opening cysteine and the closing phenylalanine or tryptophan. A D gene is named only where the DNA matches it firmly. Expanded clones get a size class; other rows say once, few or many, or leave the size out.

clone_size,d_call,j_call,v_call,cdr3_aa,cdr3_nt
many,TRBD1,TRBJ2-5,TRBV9,CASSAGQVKETQYF,TGTGCCAGCAGCGCGGGACAGGTTAAAGAGACCCAGTACTTC
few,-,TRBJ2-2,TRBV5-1,CASSRRATGGGELFF,TGCGCCAGCAGCCGAAGGGCGACGGGTGGCGGGGAGCTGTTTTTT
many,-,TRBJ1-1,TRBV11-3,CASSARGNTEAFF,TGTGCCAGCAGCGCGCGTGGGAACACTGAAGCTTTCTTT
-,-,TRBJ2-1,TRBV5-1,CASRGRLGGMVDEQFF,TGCGCCAGCAGAGGTCGGCTAGGCGGGATGGTCGATGAGCAGTTCTTC
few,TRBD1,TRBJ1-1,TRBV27,CASSLWTGEGTEAFF,TGTGCCAGCAGTTTATGGACAGGGGAGGGCACTGAAGCTTTCTTT
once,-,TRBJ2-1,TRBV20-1,CSARDLGGRILRSNEQFF,TGCAGTGCTAGAGATCTGGGGGGGCGGATATTGAGGTCCAATGAGCAGTTCTTC
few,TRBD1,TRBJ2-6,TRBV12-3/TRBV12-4,CASNSGTGLWGPGGANVLTF,TGTGCCAGCAATTCCGGGACAGGCCTCTGGGGACCGGGAGGGGCCAACGTCCTGACTTTC
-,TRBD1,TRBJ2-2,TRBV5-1,CASSLGGGAITGELFF,TGCGCCAGCAGCTTGGGAGGGGGCGCAATTACCGGGGAGCTGTTTTTT
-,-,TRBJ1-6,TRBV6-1,CASSGGGRVNSPLHF,TGTGCCAGCAGTGGGGGGGGACGGGTTAATTCACCCCTCCACTTT
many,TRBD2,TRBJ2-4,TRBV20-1,CSARRGLAGKNIQYF,TGCAGTGCTAGAAGAGGACTAGCGGGGAAAAACATTCAGTACTTC
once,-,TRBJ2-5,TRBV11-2,CASSLDGKTQETQYF,TGTGCCAGCAGCTTAGATGGGAAAACCCAAGAGACCCAGTACTTC
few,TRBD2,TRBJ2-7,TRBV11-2,CASSLTAGQLAGSSYEQYF,TGTGCCAGCAGCTTAACTGCAGGGCAGTTAGCGGGGAGCTCCTACGAGCAGTACTTC
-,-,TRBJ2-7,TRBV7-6,CASSLGSSEQYF,TGTGCCAGCAGCTTAGGCTCCTCCGAGCAGTACTTC
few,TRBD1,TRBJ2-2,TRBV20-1,CSARAGQGKSGELFF,TGCAGTGCTAGAGCCGGACAGGGGAAGTCCGGGGAGCTGTTTTTT
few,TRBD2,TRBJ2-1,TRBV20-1,CSASSTRRLAVYNEQFF,TGCAGTGCCTCATCGACCCGAAGACTAGCCGTCTACAATGAGCAGTTCTTC
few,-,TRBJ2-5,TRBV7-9,CASSLASIQETQYF,TGTGCCAGCAGCTTAGCGTCAATCCAAGAGACCCAGTACTTC
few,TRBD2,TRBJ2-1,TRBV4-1,CASSQARTSGRARPNNEQFF,TGCGCCAGCAGCCAAGCGCGGACTAGCGGGAGGGCCCGGCCCAACAATGAGCAGTTCTTC
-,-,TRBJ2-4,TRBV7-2,CASSWAKNIQYF,TGTGCCAGCAGCTGGGCCAAAAACATTCAGTACTTC
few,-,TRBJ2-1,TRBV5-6,CASSFYWGSYNEQFF,TGTGCCAGCAGCTTTTATTGGGGTTCCTACAATGAGCAGTTCTTC
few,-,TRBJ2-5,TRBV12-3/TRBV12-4,CASSLNPLETQYF,TGTGCCAGCAGTTTAAACCCCCTAGAGACCCAGTACTTC
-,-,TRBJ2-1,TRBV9,CASSESTSYNEQFF,TGTGCCAGCAGCGAGTCTACGTCCTACAATGAGCAGTTCTTC
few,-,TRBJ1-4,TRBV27,CASSWDAINEKLFF,TGTGCCAGCAGTTGGGACGCCATTAATGAAAAACTGTTTTTT
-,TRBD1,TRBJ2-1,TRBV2,CASTLRTGSYNEQFF,TGTGCCAGCACCCTGAGGACAGGCTCCTACAATGAGCAGTTCTTC
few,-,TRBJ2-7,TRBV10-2,CASSPGRLGYF,TGCGCCAGCAGCCCCGGACGACTCGGGTACTTC
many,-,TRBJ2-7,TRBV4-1,CATSRAKSSYEQYF,TGCGCCACGTCCAGAGCTAAGTCCTCCTACGAGCAGTACTTC
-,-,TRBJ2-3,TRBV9,CASSVGGTPDTQYF,TGTGCCAGCAGCGTTGGCGGGACCCCCGATACGCAGTATTTT
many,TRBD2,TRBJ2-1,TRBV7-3,CASSLTGSSGPQYNEQFF,TGTGCCAGCAGCTTAACGGGGTCTAGCGGTCCGCAATACAATGAGCAGTTCTTC
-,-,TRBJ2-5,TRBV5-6,CASSLRLNQETQYF,TGTGCCAGCAGCTTGAGGCTGAACCAAGAGACCCAGTACTTC
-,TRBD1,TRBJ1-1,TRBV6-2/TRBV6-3,CASSSDRGGTEAFF,TGTGCCAGCAGCTCGGACAGGGGTGGCACTGAAGCTTTCTTT